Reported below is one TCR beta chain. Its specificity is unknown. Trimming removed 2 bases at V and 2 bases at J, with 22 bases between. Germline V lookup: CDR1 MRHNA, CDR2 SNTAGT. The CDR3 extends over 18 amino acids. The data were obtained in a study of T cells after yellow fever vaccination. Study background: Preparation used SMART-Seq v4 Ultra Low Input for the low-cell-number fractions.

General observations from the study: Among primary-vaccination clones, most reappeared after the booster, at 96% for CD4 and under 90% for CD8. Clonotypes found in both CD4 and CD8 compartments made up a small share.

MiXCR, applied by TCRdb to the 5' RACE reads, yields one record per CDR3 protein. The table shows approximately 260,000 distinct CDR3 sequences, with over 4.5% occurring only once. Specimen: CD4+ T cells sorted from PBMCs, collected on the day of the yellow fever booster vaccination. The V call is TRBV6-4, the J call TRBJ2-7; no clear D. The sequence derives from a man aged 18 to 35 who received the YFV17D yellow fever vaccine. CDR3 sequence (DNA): TGTGCCAGCAGTGACCGCCCCAGAGAACAGTTTAATACCTACGAGCAGTACTTC. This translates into CASSDRPREQFNTYEQYF.